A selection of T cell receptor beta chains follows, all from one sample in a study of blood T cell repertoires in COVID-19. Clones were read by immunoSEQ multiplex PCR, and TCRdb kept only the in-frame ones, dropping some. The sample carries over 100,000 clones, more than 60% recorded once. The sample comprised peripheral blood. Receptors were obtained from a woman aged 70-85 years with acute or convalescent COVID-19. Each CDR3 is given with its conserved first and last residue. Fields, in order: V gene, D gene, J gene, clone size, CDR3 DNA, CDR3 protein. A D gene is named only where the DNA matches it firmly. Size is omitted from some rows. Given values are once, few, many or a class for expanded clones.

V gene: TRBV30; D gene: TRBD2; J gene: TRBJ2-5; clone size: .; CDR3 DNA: TGTGCCTGGAGAACGGGGCCGGGGGGGACCCAGTACTTC; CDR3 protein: CAWRTGPGGTQYF
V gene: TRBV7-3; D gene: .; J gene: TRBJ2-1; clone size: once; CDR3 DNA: TGTGCCAGCAGCTTACACGGGAGTGGCTCCTACAATGAGCAGTTCTTC; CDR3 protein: CASSLHGSGSYNEQFF
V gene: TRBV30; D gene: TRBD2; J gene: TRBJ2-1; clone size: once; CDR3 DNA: TGTGCCTGGAGGGGACGGACTAGCGGGACCTACAATGAGCAGTTCTTC; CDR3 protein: CAWRGRTSGTYNEQFF
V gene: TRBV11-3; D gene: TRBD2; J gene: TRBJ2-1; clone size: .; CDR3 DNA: TGTGCCAGCAGTTTTAGCGGGGGGGCCTACAATGAGCAGTTCTTC; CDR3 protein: CASSFSGGAYNEQFF
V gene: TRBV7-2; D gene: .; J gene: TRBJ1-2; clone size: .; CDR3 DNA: TGTGCCAGCAGCTCCGGTCCCCGCTATGGCTACACCTTC; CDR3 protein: CASSSGPRYGYTF
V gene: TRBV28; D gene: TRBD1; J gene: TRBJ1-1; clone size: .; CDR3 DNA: TGTGCCAGCACTCCGGGACAGGGATTCACTGAAGCTTTCTTT; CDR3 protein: CASTPGQGFTEAFF
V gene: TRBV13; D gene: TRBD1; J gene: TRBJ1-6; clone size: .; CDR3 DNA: TGTGCCAGCAGCTTTGGACAGGGGAGAGATTCACCCCTCCACTTT; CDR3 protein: CASSFGQGRDSPLHF
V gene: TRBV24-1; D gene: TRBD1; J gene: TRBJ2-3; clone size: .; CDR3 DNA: TGTGCCACCAGCCTGTCGGGACAGGGAGCAGAGCAGTATTTT; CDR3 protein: CATSLSGQGAEQYF
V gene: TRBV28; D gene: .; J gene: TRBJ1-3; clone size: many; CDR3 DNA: TGTGCCAGCAGTTCAATCAGGGGCGGAAACACCATATATTTT; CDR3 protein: CASSSIRGGNTIYF
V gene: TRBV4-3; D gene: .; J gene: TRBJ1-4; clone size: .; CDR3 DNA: TGCGCCAGCAGCCAAGAAGGGAGGAGGCGGAATGAAAAACTGTTTTTT; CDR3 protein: CASSQEGRRRNEKLFF
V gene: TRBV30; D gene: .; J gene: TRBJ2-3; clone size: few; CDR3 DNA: TGTGCCTGGAGCCCGGCAGATACGCAGTATTTT; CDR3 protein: CAWSPADTQYF
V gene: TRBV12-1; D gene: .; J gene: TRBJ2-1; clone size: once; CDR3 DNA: TGTGCCAGCAGCTTCTACAGTGGCAATGAGCAGTTCTTC; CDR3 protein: CASSFYSGNEQFF
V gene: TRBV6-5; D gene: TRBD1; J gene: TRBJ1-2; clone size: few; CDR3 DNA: TGTGCCAGCAGTTACTCTACAGGGGGCAAGTACACCTTC; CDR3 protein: CASSYSTGGKYTF
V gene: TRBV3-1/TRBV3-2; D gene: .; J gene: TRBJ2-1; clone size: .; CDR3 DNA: TGTGCCAGCAGCCGGGAGGTGGACAGGCCTTACAATGAGCAGTTCTTC; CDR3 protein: CASSREVDRPYNEQFF
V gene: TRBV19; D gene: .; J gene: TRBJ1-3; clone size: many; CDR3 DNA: TGTGCCAGTAGGCCGGGGACTTCGGCATACGGAAACACCATATATTTT; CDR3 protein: CASRPGTSAYGNTIYF
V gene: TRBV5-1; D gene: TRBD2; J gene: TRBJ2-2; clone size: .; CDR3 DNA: TGCGCCAGCAGCTTGAGCGGGAGCCTCAGCACCGGGGAGCTGTTTTTT; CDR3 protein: CASSLSGSLSTGELFF
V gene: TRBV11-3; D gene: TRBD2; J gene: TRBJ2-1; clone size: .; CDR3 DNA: TGTGCCAGCAGCCCCGGACTAGCGGGGAATGAGCAGTTCTTC; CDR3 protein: CASSPGLAGNEQFF
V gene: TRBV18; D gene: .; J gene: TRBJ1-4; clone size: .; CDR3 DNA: TGTGCCAGCTCAGAGGGATCCACTAATGAAAAACTGTTTTTT; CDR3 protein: CASSEGSTNEKLFF
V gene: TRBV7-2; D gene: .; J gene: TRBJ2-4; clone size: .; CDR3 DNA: TGTGCCAGCAGCTCCGCGAGGGCCGTTCTATCTCCGGGGAACATTCAGTACTTC; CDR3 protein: CASSSARAVLSPGNIQYF
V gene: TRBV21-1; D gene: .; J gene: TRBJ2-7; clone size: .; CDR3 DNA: TGTGCCAGCAGCAAAGCCCCATCCCGGGGGGGGTACTACGAGCAGTACTTC; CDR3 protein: CASSKAPSRGGYYEQYF
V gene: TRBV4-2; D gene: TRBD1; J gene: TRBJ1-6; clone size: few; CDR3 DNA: TGTGCCAGCAGCCCACTCCTACAGGGGGCTAGTTCACCCCTCCACTTT; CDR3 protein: CASSPLLQGASSPLHF
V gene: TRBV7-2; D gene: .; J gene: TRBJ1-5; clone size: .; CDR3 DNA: TGTGCCAGCAGCCAGATAGGGGGTATTGGACAGCCCCAGCATTTT; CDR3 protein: CASSQIGGIGQPQHF
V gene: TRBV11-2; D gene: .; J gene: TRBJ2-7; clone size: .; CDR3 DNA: TGTGCCAGCAGCGCCTCACAAAGGACTTTCGAGCAGTACTTC; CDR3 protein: CASSASQRTFEQYF
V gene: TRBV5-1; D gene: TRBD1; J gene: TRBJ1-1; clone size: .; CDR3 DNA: TGCGCCAGCAGCTCTGACAGGGGGTTCGACACTGAAGCTTTCTTT; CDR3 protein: CASSSDRGFDTEAFF
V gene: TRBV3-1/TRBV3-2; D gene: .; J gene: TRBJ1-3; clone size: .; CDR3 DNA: TGTGCCAGCAGCCAGCGGGACGGGGGAAACACCATATATTTT; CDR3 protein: CASSQRDGGNTIYF
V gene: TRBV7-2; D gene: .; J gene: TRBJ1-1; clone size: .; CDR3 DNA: TGTGCCAGCAGTCAGACAGCGAACACTGAAGCTTTCTTT; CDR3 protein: CASSQTANTEAFF
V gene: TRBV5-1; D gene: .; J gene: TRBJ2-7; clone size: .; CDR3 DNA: TGCGCCAGCAGCTTCGATACAAGCGGCTACGAGCAGTACTTC; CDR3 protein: CASSFDTSGYEQYF
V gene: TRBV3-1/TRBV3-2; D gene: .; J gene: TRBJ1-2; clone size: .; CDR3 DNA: TGTGCCAGCAGCCAGATGGCTTCTAGCTATGGCTACACCTTC; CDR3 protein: CASSQMASSYGYTF
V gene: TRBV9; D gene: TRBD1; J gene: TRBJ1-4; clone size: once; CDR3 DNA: TGTGCCAGCAGCGTAGAGGATGGACAGGGCGGCCCCCGCGGAAAACTGTTTTTT; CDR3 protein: CASSVEDGQGGPRGKLFF
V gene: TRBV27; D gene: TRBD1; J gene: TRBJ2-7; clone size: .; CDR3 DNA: TGTGCCAGCAGTCGCCGACAGGGGGCACTTGGTCTAGGATCCGAGCAGTACTTC; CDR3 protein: CASSRRQGALGLGSEQYF
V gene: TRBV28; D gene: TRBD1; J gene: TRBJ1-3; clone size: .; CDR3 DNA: TGTGCCAGCAGTTTAGCGACAGGGACCTCTGGAAACACCATATATTTT; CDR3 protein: CASSLATGTSGNTIYF
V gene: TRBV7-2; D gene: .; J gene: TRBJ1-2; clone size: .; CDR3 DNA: TGTGCCAGCAGCTTACTTCTGGCTAGACGGAACCCCACCTTC; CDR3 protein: CASSLLLARRNPTF
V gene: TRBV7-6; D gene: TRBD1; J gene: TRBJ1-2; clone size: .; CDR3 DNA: TGTGCCAGCAGCTCTACAGGGGAATTGCATCTGGGTGGCTACACCTTC; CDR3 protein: CASSSTGELHLGGYTF
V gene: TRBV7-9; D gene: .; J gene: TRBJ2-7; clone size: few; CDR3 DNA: TGTGCCAGCAGCTCCCGGGACAACCCCTACGAGCAGTACTTC; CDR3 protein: CASSSRDNPYEQYF
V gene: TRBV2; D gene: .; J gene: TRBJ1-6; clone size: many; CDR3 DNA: TGTGCCAGCAGTATCGACCGGAGCTCCTATAATTCACCCCTCCACTTT; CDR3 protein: CASSIDRSSYNSPLHF
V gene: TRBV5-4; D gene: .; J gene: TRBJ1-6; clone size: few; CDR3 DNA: TGTGCCAGCAGCTTGGAAGGACACCGTGGGATCCCCCTCCACTTT; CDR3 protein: CASSLEGHRGIPLHF
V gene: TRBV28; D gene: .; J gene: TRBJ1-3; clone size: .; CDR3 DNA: TGTGCCAGCAGTTTGGGAGGGGTCGGAAACACCATATATTTT; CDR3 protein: CASSLGGVGNTIYF
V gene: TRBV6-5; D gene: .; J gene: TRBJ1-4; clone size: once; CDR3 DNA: TGTGCCAGCAGTCAGACAGCAACTAATGAAAAACTGTTTTTT; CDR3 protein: CASSQTATNEKLFF
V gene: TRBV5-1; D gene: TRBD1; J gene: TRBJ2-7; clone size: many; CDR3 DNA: TGCGCCAGCAGCCCCGGGACAGGGGCCTACGAGCAGTACTTC; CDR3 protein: CASSPGTGAYEQYF
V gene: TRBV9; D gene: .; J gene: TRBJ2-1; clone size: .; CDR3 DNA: TGTGCCAGCAGCGTCCCGGACAACTACAATGAGCAGTTCTTC; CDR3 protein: CASSVPDNYNEQFF
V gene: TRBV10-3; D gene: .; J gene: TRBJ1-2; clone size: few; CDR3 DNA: TGTGCCATCAGTGAGCGGGGGACGGGCTATGGCTACACCTTC; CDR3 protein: CAISERGTGYGYTF
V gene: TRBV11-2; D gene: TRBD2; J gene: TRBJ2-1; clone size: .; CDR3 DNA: TGTGCCAGCAGCCAAATCCGACGATCTAGCGGGGGGGCCGGCTATGAGCAGTTCTTC; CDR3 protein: CASSQIRRSSGGAGYEQFF
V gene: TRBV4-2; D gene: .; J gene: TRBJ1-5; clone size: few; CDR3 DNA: TGTGCCAGCAGCCAAGGTAGGAGACAGCTGTTTGGTCAGCCCCAGCATTTT; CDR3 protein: CASSQGRRQLFGQPQHF
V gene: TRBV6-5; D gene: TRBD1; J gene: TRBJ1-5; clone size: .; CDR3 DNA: TGTGCCAGCAGGAAAGGGACAGGTTATAATCAGCCCCAGCATTTT; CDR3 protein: CASRKGTGYNQPQHF
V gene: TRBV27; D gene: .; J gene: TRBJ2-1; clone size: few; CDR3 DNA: TGTGCCAGCAGTAAAGCGACGGCCTACAATGAGCAGTTCTTC; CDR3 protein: CASSKATAYNEQFF